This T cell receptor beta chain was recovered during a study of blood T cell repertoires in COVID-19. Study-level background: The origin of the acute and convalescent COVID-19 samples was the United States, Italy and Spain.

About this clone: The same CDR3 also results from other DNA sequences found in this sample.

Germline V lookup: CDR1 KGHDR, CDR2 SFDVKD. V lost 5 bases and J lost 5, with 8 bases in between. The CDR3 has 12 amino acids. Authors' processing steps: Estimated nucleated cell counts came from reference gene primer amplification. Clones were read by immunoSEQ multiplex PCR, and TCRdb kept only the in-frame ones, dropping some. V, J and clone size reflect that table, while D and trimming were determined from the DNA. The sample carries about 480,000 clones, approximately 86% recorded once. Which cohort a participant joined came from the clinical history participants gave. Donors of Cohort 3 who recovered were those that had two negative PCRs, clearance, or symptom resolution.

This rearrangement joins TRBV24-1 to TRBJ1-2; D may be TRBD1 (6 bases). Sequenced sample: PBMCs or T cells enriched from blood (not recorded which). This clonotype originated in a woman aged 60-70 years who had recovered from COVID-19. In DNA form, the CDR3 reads TGTGCCACCAGTGGTACAGGGTATGGCTACACCTTC. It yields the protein CATSGTGYGYTF.